Sequencing of this TCR beta chain was carried out in a study of T-cell reconstitution after alpha-beta-depleted transplantation in children. In its sample, this clonotype was seen many times. CDR3 length equals 16 residues. Between the trimmed V and J ends, which lost 7 bases and 2 bases, there was a span of 19 bases. Germline CDR1 and CDR2: SGDLS and YYNGEE. Unique molecular identifiers tagged the TCRbeta library. Each CDR3 protein gets one entry after TCRdb re-called the PCR reads with MiXCR. The profile shows a few hundred thousand distinct CDR3 sequences, roughly 10% of them singletons. Sample: PBMCs from the stem cell graft donor, taken from the stem cell graft. The sequence came from a human donor who donated a stem cell graft to a child with acute myeloid leukemia. The chain couples TRBV9 to TRBJ2-1; D is tentatively TRBD1 or TRBD2 (6 bases each). The CDR3 spells CASAQRRGAPYNEQFF. The CDR3 nucleotides read TGTGCCAGCGCTCAGCGGAGGGGGGCCCCCTACAATGAGCAGTTCTTC.